The clone carrying this TCR beta chain has a handful of counts. These data originate in a study of T-cell reconstitution after alpha-beta-depleted transplantation in children. Unique molecular identifiers featured in how the TCRbeta library was prepared. TCRdb re-called the PCR reads with MiXCR, one entry per CDR3 protein. The sample includes hundreds of thousands of distinct CDR3 sequences, 13% seen only once; the top ten take about 2.2%. There are 14 residues in the CDR3. Trimming removed 4 bases at V and 2 bases at J, with 12 bases between. The germline V gene encodes CDR1 LNHNV and CDR2 YYDKDF (reference sequence).

The chain employs TRBV15 and TRBJ2-7; D is unresolved. The source of this sequence is a male patient younger than 18 who had a stem cell transplant for acute myeloid leukemia, so the T cells may come from the graft donor. The specimen was PBMCs, mostly from graft donor cells, collected 360 days after TCRalphabeta/CD19-depleted stem cell transplant. This CDR3 is CATSTRAFTYEQYF. The CDR3, as DNA: TGTGCCACCAGCACTCGGGCATTCACCTACGAGCAGTACTTC.